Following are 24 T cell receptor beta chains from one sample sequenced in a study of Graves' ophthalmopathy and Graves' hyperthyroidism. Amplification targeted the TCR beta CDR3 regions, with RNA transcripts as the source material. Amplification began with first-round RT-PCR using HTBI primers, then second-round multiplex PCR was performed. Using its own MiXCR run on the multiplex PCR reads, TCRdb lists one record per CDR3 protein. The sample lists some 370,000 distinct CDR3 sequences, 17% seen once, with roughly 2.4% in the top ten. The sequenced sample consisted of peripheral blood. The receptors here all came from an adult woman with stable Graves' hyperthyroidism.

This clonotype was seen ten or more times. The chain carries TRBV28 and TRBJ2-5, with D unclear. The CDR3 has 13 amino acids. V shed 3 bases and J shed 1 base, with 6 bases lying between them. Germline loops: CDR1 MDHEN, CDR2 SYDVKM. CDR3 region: CASSFGLQETQYF. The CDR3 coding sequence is TGTGCCAGCAGTTTTGGTCTCCAAGAGACCCAGTACTTC.

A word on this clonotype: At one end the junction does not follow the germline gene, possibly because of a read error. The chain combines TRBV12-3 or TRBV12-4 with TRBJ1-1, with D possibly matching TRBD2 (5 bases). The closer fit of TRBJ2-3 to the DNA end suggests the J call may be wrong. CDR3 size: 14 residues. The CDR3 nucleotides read TGTGCCAGCAGTTTAGCGGGAGACTCAGATACTCAGTATTTT. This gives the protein CASSLAGDSDTQYF.

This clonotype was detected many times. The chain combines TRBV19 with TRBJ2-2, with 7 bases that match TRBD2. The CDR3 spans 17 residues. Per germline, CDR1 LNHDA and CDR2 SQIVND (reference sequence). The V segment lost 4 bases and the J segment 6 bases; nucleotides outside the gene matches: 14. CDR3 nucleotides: TGTGCCAGTAGTAGTCCCCCGGGGGTGACTAGCTCCGGGGAGCTGTTTTTT. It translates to CASSSPPGVTSSGELFF.

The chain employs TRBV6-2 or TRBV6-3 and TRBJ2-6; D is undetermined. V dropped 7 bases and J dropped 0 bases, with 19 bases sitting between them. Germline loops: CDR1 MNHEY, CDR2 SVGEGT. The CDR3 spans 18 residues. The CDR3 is CASNLDWNSFSGANVLTF. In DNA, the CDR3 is TGTGCCAGCAATCTAGATTGGAATTCCTTCTCTGGGGCCAACGTCCTGACTTTC.

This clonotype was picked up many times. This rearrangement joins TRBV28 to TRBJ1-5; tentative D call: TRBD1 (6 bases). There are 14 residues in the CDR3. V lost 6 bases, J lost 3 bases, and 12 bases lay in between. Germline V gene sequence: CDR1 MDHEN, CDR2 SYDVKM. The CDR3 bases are TGTGCCAGCAGGCGGGACATCAACAATCAGCCCCAGCATTTT. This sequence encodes CASRRDINNQPQHF.

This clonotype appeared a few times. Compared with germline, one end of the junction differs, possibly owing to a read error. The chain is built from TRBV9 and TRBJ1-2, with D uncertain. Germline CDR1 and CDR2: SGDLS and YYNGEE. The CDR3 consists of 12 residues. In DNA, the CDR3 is TGTGCCAGCAGCGTCGGAGAATATGGCCACACCTTC. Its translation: CASSVGEYGHTF.

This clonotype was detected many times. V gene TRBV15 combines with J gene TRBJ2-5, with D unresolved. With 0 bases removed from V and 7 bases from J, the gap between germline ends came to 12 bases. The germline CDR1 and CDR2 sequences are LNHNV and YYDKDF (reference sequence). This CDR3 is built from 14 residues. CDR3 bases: TGTGCCACCAGCAGAGATCTCGCGGAAGGGACCCAGTACTTC. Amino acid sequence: CATSRDLAEGTQYF.

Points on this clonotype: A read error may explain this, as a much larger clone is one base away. Written as DNA, the CDR3 is TGTGCCAGCACCCTGGGACAACAGAACACTGAAGGTTTCTTT. Its protein product is CASTLGQQNTEGFF. This chain joins TRBV6-1 and TRBJ1-1; weak D call: TRBD1 (6 bases). CDR1 MNHNS and CDR2 SASEGT come from the germline V gene. The CDR3 contains 14 residues.

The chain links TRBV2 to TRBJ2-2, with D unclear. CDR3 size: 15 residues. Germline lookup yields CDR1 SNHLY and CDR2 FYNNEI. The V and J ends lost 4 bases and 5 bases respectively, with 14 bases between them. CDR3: CASSVYRVDTGELFF. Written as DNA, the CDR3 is TGTGCCAGCAGTGTCTATAGGGTTGATACCGGGGAGCTGTTTTTT.

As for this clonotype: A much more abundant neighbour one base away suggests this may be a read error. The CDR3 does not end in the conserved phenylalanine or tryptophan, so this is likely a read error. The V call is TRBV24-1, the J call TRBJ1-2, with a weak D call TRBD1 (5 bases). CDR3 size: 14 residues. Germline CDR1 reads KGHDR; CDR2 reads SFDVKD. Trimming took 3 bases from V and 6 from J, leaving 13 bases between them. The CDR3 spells CATSDGAGRNGYTV. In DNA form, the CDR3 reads TGTGCCACCAGTGATGGGGCGGGGAGGAATGGCTACACCGTC.

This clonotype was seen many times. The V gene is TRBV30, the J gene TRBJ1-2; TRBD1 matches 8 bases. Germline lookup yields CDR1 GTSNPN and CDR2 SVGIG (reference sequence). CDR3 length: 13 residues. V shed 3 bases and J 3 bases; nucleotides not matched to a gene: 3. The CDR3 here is CAWSQGADYGYTF. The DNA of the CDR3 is TGTGCCTGGAGCCAGGGGGCAGACTATGGCTACACCTTC.

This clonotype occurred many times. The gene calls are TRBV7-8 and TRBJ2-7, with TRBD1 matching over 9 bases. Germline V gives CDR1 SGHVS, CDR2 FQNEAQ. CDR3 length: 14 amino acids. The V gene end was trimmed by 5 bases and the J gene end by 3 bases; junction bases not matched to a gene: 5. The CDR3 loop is CASSLNRGLYEQYF. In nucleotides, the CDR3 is TGTGCCAGCAGCCTAAACAGGGGGCTCTACGAGCAGTACTTC.

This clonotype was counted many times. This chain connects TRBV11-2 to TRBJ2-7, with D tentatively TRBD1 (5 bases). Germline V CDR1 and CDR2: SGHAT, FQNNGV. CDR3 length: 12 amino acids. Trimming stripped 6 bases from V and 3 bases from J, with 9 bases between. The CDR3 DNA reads TGTGCCAGCAGTTGGCAGGGCTACGAGCAGTACTTC. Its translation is CASSWQGYEQYF. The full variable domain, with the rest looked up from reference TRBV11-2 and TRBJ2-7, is EAGVAQSPRYKIIEKRQSVAFWCNPISGHATLYWYQQILGQGPKLLIQFQNNGVVDDSQLPKDRFSAERLKGVDSTLKIQPAKLEDSAVYLCASSWQGYEQYFGPGTRLTVT.

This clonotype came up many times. CDR3 sequence reads: CASSHGGEAFF. The CDR3 DNA follows: TGTGCCAGCAGCCACGGTGGAGAAGCTTTCTTT. The rearrangement joins TRBV7-2 to TRBJ1-1; D unresolved. CDR1 is SGHTA and CDR2 is FQGNSA in the germline V gene. V shed 5 bases and J shed 8 bases, with 9 bases lying between them. CDR3 size: 11 residues.

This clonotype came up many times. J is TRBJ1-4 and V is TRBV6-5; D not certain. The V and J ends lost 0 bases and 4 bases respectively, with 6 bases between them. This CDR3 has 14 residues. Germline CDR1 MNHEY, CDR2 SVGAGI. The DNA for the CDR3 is TGTGCCAGCAGTTACTCAAGGGATAATGAAAAACTGTTTTTT. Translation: CASSYSRDNEKLFF.

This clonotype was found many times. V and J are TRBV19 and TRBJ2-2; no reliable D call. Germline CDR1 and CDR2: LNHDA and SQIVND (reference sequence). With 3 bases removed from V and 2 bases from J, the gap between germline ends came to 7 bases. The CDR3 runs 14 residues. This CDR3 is CASSISANTGELFF. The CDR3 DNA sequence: TGTGCCAGTAGTATTTCTGCAAACACCGGGGAGCTGTTTTTT.

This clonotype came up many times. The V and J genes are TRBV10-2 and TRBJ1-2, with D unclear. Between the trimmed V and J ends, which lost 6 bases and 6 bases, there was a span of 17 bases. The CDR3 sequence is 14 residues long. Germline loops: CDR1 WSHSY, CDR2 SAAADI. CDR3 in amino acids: CASRHPQRGDGYTF. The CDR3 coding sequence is TGCGCCAGCAGACACCCACAGAGAGGCGATGGCTACACCTTC.

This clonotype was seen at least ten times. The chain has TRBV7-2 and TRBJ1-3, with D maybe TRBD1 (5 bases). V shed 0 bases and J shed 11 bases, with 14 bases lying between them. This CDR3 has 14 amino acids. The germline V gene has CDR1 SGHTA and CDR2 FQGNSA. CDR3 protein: CASSLASLGGPIYF. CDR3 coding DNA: TGTGCCAGCAGCTTAGCGTCTCTTGGGGGTCCCATATATTTT.

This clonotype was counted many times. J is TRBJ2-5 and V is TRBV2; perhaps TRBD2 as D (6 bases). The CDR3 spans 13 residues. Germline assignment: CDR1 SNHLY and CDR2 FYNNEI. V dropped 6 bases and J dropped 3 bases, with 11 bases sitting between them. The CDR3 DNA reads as TGTGCCAGCAGGTCGGGACTCGAAGAGACCCAGTACTTC. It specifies CASRSGLEETQYF.

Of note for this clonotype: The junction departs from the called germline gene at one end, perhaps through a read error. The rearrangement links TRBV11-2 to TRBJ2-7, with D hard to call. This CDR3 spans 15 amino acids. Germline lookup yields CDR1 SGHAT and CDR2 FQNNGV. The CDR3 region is CASSLLSVTVYDQYF. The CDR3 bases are TGTGCCAGCAGCTTATTGTCCGTGACCGTCTACGATCAGTACTTC. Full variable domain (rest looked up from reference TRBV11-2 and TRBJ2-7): EAGVAQSPRYKIIEKRQSVAFWCNPISGHATLYWYQQILGQGPKLLIQFQNNGVVDDSQLPKDRFSAERLKGVDSTLKIQPAKLEDSAVYLCASSLLSVTVYDQYFGPGTRLTVT.

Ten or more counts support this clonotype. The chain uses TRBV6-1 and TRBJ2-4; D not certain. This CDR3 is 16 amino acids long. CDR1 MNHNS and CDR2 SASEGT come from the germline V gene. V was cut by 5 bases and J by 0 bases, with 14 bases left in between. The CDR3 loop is CASSLGRDLAKNIQYF. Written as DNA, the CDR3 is TGTGCCAGCAGTCTCGGCAGAGATTTAGCCAAAAACATTCAGTACTTC.

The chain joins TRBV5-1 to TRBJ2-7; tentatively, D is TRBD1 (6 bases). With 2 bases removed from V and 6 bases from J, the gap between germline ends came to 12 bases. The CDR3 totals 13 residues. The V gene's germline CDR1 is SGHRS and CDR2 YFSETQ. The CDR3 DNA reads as TGCGCCAGCAGCTTCTACAGGGATAGCGAGCAGTACTTC. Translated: CASSFYRDSEQYF. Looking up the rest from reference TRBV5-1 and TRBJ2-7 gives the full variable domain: KAGVTQTPRYLIKTRGQQVTLSCSPISGHRSVSWYQQTPGQGLQFLFEYFSETQRNKGNFPGRFSGRQFSNSRSEMNVSTLELGDSALYLCASSFYRDSEQYFGPGTRLTVT.

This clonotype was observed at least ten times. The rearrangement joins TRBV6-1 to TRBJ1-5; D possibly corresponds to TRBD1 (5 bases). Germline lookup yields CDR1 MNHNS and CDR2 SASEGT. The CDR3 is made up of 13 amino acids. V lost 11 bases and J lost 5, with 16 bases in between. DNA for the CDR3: TGTGCCGGGGGGAAAAGGGGCCATCAGCCCCAGCATTTT. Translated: CAGGKRGHQPQHF.

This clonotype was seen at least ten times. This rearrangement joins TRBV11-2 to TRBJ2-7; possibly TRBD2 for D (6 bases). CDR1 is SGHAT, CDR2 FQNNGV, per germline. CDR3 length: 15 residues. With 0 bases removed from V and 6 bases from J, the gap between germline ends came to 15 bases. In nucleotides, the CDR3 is TGTGCCAGCAGCTTAGATCCGGGAGCACCGGGCGAGCAGTACTTC. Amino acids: CASSLDPGAPGEQYF.